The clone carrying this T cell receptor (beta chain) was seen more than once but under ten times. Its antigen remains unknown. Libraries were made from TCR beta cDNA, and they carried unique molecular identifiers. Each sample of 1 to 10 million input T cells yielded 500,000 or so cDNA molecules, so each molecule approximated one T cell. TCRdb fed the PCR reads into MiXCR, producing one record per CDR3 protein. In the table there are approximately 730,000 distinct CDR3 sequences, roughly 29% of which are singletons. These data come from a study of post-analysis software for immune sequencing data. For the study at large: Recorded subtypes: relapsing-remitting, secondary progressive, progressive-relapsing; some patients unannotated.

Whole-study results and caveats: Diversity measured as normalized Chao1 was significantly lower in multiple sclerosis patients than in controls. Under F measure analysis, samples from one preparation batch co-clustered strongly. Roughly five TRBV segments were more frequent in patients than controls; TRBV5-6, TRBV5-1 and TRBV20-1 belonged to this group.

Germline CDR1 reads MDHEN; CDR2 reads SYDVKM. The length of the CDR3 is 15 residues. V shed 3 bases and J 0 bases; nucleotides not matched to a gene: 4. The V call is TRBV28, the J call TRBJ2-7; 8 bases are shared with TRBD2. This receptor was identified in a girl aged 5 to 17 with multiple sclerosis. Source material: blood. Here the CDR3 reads CASSFLAGTSYEQYF. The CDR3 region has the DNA TGTGCCAGCAGTTTCTTAGCGGGGACCTCCTACGAGCAGTACTTC.